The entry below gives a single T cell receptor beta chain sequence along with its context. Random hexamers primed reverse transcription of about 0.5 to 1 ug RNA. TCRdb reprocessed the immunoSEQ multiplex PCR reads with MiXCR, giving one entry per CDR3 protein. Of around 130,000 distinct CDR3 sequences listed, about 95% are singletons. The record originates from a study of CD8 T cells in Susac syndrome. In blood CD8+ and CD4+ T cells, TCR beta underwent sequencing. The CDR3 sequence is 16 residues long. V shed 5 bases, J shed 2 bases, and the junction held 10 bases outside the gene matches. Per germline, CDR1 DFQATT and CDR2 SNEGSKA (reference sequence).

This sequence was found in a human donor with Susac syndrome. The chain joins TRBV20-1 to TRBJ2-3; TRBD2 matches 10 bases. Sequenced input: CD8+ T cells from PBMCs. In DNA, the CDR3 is TGCAGTGCTGGGTTCCCTCTAGCGGGGGTCACAGATACGCAGTATTTT. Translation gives CSAGFPLAGVTDTQYF.